The T cell receptor beta chain described here comes from a study of OX40 agonist ivuxolimab in advanced cancers. Study-wide background: With a range of roughly 23 to 90, age averaged roughly 60 years, and 75% to 90% were male. Notes on the study in general: The investigators did not determine what antigen specificity the expanded peripheral T cells had. At doses 0.1 to 3.0 mg/kg, CD4+ and CD8+ clones expanded.

Generated by immunoSEQ multiplex PCR, the TCRdb table keeps only in-frame clones and is missing some. This table holds around 74,000 clones, 80% to 90% found once. Comments on this clone: Its target is unknown.

CDR1 and CDR2 (germline): GTSNPN, SVGIG (reference sequence). Trimming removed 2 bases at V and 6 bases at J, with 10 bases between. The CDR3 totals 12 residues. Prior autoimmune disease or systemic immunosuppression barred patients. The sequence came from an adult with an advanced solid tumor such as melanoma, head and neck, liver or kidney cancer. This sample comprised CD4+ or CD8+ T cells sorted from blood, obtained in a trial of the OX40 agonist ivuxolimab. The rearrangement joins TRBV30 to TRBJ1-2; no reliable D call. The CDR3 spells CAWSPNRNGYTF. The CDR3 nucleotides are TGTGCCTGGAGTCCTAATCGGAATGGCTACACCTTC.